What follows are 5 T cell receptor beta chains derived from one specimen sequenced in a study of T cells in Graves' hyperthyroidism and ophthalmopathy. Researchers amplified the TCR beta CDR3 regions from RNA transcripts. RT-PCR in the first round (using the HTBI primer set) targeted the TCR CDR3. TCRdb redid the calling of the multiplex PCR reads with MiXCR, one entry per CDR3 protein. Of 750,000 to 950,000 distinct CDR3 sequences in the sample, over 35% were seen once. The sequenced material came from blood. The receptor source for this set is a man in his late teens or twenties with Graves' hyperthyroidism.

The rearrangement uses TRBV7-2 and TRBJ2-5; 9 bases fit TRBD2. This CDR3 is 20 amino acids long. V gave up 5 bases and J gave up 5 bases; unmatched junction bases: 24. Germline CDR1 is SGHTA and CDR2 is FQGNSA. This chain's CDR3 is CASSQDPEAGGKIGMETQYF. Written as DNA, the CDR3 is TGTGCCAGCAGCCAAGATCCGGAGGCGGGAGGGAAGATAGGAATGGAGACCCAGTACTTC.

About this clonotype itself: A much larger clone is a single base away; this may be a read error. V gene TRBV10-3 combines with J gene TRBJ2-5; TRBD2 aligns across 7 bases. The J segment lost 3 bases and the V segment lost 3 bases, leaving 4 bases of the junction unmatched. This CDR3 has 14 amino acids. Germline V lookup: CDR1 ENHRY, CDR2 SYGVKD. In nucleotides, the CDR3 is TGTGCCATCAGTGAAGGGGAGGGAAAAGAGACCCAGTACTTC. This codes for CAISEGEGKETQYF.

Concerning this clonotype itself: One end of the junction does not line up with germline, which may come from a read error. The chain uses TRBV7-9 and TRBJ2-5; D is perhaps TRBD1 (6 bases). The germline V gene has CDR1 SEHNR and CDR2 FQNEAQ (reference sequence). The CDR3 length is 14 residues. The CDR3 here is CASSRPQGRGTQYF. Written as DNA, the CDR3 is TGCGCCAGCAGCCGACCACAGGGCAGGGGGACCCAGTACTTC. Full variable domain (missing parts from reference TRBV7-9 and TRBJ2-5): DTGVSQNPRHKITKRGQNVTFRCDPISEHNRLYWYRQTLGQGPEFLTYFQNEAQLEKSRLLSDRFSAERPKGSFSTLEIQRTEQGDSAMYLCASSRPQGRGTQYFGPGTRLLVL.

CDR3 DNA: TGTGCCAGCAGCCTCTCAGACAGGGATGAAGATCAGCCCCAGCATTTT. Encoded protein: CASSLSDRDEDQPQHF. The chain recombines TRBV5-6 with TRBJ1-5; 7 bases map to TRBD1. Germline lookup yields CDR1 SGHDT and CDR2 YYEEEE. V gave up 4 bases and J gave up 5 bases; unmatched junction bases: 12. The CDR3 loop spans 16 amino acids.

This sequence joins TRBV10-3 and TRBJ1-5; D unresolved. The CDR3 has 14 residues. The V end lost 10 bases, the J end lost 2 bases, and 15 bases lay between the germline ends. Germline V gene data show CDR1 as ENHRY and CDR2 as SYGVKD. CDR3 sequence (DNA): TGTGCCAGCTCAGAGAGGGTGCGCAATCAGCCCCAGCATTTT. It codes for CASSERVRNQPQHF.